A selection of T cell receptor beta chains follows, all from one sample in a study of blood T cell repertoires in COVID-19. Profiling relied on immunoSEQ multiplex PCR, and the TCRdb table lists in-frame clones only, not all of them. The table records 200,000 or so clones, 88% of them present only once. The sequenced sample was PBMCs or T cells enriched from blood (not recorded which). The receptors were sampled from a woman aged 25-40 years who had recovered from COVID-19. The CDR3 runs from the conserved cysteine through the conserved F or W. D genes are given only for firm matches. Expanded clones get a size class; other rows say once, few or many, or leave the size out.

TRBJ1-5 - TRBV6-6 - CASSYSQGYQPQHF TGTGCCAGCAGTTACTCGCAGGGCTATCAGCCCCAGCATTTT
TRBJ1-3 - TRBV2 - CASSDSKWRTSGNTIYF TGTGCCAGCAGTGATTCTAAATGGAGAACCTCTGGAAACACCATATATTTT
TRBJ1-2 TRBD1 TRBV5-5 - CASTSRLIRGIQGQGDGYTF TGTGCCAGCACCTCGCGTTTAATTCGGGGAATTCAGGGACAGGGTGATGGCTACACCTTC
TRBJ2-5 TRBD2 TRBV7-9 - CASSFRGGAQTQYF TGTGCCAGCAGCTTCCGCGGGGGGGCCCAGACCCAGTACTTC
TRBJ1-3 - TRBV15 - CATSRPELSGNTIYF TGTGCCACCAGCAGGCCCGAACTCTCTGGAAACACCATATATTTT
TRBJ1-1 - TRBV12-3/TRBV12-4 - CASSLAGGFEAFF TGTGCCAGCAGTTTAGCGGGAGGGTTTGAAGCTTTCTTT
TRBJ1-2 - TRBV7-2 - CASSPRWGAYGYTF TGTGCCAGCAGCCCTAGGTGGGGAGCCTATGGCTACACCTTC
TRBJ1-2 TRBD1 TRBV28 - CASRRDRVTGYTF TGTGCCAGCAGACGGGACAGGGTTACCGGCTACACCTTC
TRBJ1-1 - TRBV5-4 once CASSQDSYSDPCF TGTGCCAGCAGCCAGGACAGTTACTCAGACCCCTGCTTT
TRBJ1-5 TRBD1 TRBV19 - CASRGQSFSNQPQHF TGTGCCAGTAGGGGACAGTCCTTTAGCAATCAGCCCCAGCATTTT
TRBJ2-1 TRBD2 TRBV10-3 once CAIRDPGLGGDNEQFF TGTGCCATCAGGGACCCGGGACTAGGGGGTGACAATGAGCAGTTCTTC
TRBJ1-5 TRBD1 TRBV15 - CATSRDPGGGQPQHF TGTGCCACCAGCAGAGATCCAGGGGGCGGTCAGCCCCAGCATTTT
TRBJ2-5 TRBD1 TRBV5-5 - CASSRGQVQETQYF TGTGCCAGCAGCCGCGGACAGGTACAAGAGACCCAGTACTTC
TRBJ2-2 - TRBV9 - CASSVEGLLTGELFF TGTGCCAGCAGCGTAGAGGGACTCCTCACCGGGGAGCTGTTTTTT
TRBJ2-3 TRBD2 TRBV7-2 - CASSLSSGGADTQYF TGTGCCAGCAGCTTATCGAGCGGGGGGGCAGATACGCAGTATTTT
TRBJ2-1 - TRBV12-3/TRBV12-4 - CASSLARGEQFF TGTGCCAGCAGTTTAGCGCGTGGTGAGCAGTTCTTC
TRBJ1-1 - TRBV6-5 - CASSYSTPRTEAFF TGTGCCAGCAGTTACTCGACTCCGCGCACTGAAGCTTTCTTT